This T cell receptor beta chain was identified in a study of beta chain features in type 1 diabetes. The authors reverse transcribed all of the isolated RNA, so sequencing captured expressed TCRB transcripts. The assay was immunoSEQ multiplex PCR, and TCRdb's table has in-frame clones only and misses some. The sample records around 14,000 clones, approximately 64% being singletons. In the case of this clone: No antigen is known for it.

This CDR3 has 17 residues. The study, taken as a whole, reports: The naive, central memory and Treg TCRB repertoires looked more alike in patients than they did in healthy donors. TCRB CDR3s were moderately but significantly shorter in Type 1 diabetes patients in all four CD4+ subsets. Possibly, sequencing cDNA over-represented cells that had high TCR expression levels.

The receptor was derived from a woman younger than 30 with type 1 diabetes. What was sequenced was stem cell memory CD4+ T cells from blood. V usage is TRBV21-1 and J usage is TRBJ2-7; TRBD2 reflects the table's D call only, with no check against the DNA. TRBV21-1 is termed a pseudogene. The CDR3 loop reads CASSKVRTSGGAYEQYF. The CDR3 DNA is TGTGCCAGCAGCAAAGTCAGGACTAGCGGGGGGGCTTACGAGCAGTACTTC.